This TCR beta chain was identified in a study of T cell repertoires in cytomegalovirus infection. For the study at large: CMV epitopes that were recently identified and HLA-C-restricted were used alongside well-studied HLA-B-restricted ones. Indicated by public TCR beta signatures were CMV infection and matching HLA type. Notes on the study in general: Clonotypes of TCR beta that were HLA-C-restricted and CMV-specific dominated the ex vivo response. CMV carriers with the relevant HLA were identified by cumulative public TCR beta family frequency.

Looked up from germline, CDR1 is SGHAT and CDR2 is FQNNGV. This CDR3 is 11 amino acids long. MiXCR, run by TCRdb on the reads, gives a single entry per CDR3 protein. The repertoire holds fewer than 850,000 distinct CDR3 sequences, with almost 30% as singletons. On this clonotype itself: As yet, its antigen is unknown. One end of the junction is discordant with germline, which a read error may explain.

The starting material was cultured CD8+ T cells from PBMCs, obtained from culture after CMV antigen stimulation. This TCR derives from a human donor in good health (CMV status not recorded). Some clones in this sample may be carry-over from other donors' samples. J is TRBJ1-2 and V is TRBV11-2, with D hard to call. In DNA form, the CDR3 reads TGTGCCAGCAGCTTAGGTGGCCCGAGTGCCTTC. It encodes CASSLGGPSAF. Based on the CDR3 plus reference TRBV11-2 and TRBJ1-2, the full variable domain is EAGVAQSPRYKIIEKRQSVAFWCNPISGHATLYWYQQILGQGPKLLIQFQNNGVVDDSQLPKDRFSAERLKGVDSTLKIQPAKLEDSAVYLCASSLGGPSAFGSGTRLTVV.